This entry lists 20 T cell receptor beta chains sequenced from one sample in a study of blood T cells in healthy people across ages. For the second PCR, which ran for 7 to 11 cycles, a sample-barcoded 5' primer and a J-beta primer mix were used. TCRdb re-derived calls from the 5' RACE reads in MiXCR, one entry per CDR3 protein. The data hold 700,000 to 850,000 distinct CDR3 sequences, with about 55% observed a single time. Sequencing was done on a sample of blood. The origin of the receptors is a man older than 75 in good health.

The CDR3 region has the DNA TGTGCCATCAGTGAGGGACTAGCGGGAGATACGCAGTATTTT. Protein product: CAISEGLAGDTQYF. The chain combines TRBV10-3 with TRBJ2-3, with TRBD2 matching over 11 bases. This CDR3 is 14 amino acids long. The trim removed 2 bases at V and 5 bases at J, leaving 0 bases unmatched. Germline CDR1 and CDR2: ENHRY and SYGVKD.

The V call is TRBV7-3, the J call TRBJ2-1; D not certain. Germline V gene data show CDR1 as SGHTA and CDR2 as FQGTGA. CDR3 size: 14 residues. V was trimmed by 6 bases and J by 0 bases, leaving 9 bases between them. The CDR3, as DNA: TGTGCCAGCAGGTCAGCGAGCTCCTACAATGAGCAGTTCTTC. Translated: CASRSASSYNEQFF.

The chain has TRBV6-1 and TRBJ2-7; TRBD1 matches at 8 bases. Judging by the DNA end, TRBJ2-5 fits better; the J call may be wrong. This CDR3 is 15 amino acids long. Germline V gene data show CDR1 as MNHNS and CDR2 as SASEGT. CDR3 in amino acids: CASSERRTGLETQYF. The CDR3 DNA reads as TGTGCCAGCAGTGAACGCAGGACAGGGTTAGAGACCCAGTACTTC.

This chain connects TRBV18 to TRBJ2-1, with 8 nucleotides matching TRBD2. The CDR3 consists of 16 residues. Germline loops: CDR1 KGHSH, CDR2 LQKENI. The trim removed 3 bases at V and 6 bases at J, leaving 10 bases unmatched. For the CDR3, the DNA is TGTGCCAGCTCACCGATCCACAGCGGGGGACGCAATGAGCAGTTCTTC. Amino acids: CASSPIHSGGRNEQFF.

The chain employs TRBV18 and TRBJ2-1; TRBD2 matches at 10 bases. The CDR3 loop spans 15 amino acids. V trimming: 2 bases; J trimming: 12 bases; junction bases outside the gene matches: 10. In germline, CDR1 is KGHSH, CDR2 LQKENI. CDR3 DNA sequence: TGTGCCAGCTCACCAGTGAATAGCGGGAGGAGGGGGCAGTTCTTC. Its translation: CASSPVNSGRRGQFF.

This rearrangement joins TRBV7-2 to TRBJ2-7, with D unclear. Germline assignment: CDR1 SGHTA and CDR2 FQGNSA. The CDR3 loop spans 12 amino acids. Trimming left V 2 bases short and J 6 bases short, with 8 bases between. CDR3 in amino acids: CASSLQSVEQYF. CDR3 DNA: TGTGCCAGCAGCTTACAGTCCGTCGAGCAGTACTTC.

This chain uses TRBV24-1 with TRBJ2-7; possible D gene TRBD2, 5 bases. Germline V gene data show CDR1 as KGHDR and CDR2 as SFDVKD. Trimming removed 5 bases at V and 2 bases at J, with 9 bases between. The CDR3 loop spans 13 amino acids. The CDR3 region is CATSGEGAYEQYF. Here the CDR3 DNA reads TGTGCCACCAGTGGAGAGGGTGCCTACGAGCAGTACTTC.

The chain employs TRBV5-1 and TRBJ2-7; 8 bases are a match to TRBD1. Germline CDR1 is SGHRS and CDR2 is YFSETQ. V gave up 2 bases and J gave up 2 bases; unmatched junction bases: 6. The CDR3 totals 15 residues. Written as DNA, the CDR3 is TGCGCCAGCAGCTTACAGGGGGTACTGGCCTACGAGCAGTACTTC. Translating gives CASSLQGVLAYEQYF.

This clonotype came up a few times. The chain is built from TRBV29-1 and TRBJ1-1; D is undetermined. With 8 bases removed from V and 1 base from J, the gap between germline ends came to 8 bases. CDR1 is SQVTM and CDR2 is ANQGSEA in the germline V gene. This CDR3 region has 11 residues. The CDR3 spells CSLRENTEAFF. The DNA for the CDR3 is TGCAGCTTAAGAGAGAACACTGAAGCTTTCTTT.

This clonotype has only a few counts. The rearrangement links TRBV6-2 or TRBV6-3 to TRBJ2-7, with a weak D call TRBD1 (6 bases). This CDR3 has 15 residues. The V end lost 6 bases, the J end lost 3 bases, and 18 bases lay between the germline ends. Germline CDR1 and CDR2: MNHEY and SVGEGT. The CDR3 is CASSHLGRGDYEQYF. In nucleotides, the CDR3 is TGTGCCAGCAGCCACCTCGGCAGGGGCGACTACGAGCAGTACTTC.

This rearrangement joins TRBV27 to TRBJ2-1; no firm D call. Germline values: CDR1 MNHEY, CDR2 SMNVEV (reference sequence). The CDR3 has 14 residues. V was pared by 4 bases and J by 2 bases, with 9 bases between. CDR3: CASSSAFPYNEQFF. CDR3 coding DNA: TGTGCCAGCAGTTCTGCATTCCCCTACAATGAGCAGTTCTTC.

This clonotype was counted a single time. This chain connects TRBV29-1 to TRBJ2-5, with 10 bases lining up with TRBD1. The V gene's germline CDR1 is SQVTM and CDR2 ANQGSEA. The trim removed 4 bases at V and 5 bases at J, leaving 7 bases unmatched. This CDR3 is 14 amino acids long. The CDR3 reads CSVGTGGLGETQYF. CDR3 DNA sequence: TGCAGCGTTGGGACAGGGGGATTAGGGGAGACCCAGTACTTC.

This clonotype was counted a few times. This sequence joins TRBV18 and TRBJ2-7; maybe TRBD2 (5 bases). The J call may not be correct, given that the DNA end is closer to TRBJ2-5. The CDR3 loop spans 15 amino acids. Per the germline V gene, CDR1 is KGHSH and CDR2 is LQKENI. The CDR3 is CASSLTPGSAETQYF. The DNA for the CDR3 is TGTGCCAGCTCACTAACTCCGGGGTCCGCAGAGACCCAGTACTTC.

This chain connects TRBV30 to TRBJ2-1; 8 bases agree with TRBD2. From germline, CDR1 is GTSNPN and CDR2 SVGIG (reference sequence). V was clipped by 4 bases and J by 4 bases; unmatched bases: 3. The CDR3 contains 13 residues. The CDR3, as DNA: TGTGCCTGGAAGCGGGAGAGATACAATGAGCAGTTCTTC. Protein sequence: CAWKRERYNEQFF.

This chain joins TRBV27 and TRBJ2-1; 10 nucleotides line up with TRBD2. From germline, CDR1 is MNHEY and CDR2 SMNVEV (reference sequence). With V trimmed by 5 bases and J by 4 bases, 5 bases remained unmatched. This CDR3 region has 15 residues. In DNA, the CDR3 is TGTGCCAGCAGTACCACTAGCGGGGCTTACAATGAGCAGTTCTTC. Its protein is CASSTTSGAYNEQFF.

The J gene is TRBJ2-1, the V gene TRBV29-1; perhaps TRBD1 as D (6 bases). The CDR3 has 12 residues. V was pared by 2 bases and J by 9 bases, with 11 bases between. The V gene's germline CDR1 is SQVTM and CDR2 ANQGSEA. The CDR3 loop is CSVERDTSEQFF. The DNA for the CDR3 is TGCAGCGTTGAACGGGACACCAGTGAGCAGTTCTTC.

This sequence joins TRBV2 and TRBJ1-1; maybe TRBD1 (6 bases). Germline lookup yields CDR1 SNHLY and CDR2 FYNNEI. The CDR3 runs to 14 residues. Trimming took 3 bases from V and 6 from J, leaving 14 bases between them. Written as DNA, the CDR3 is TGTGCCAGCAGTGACGGGAGGGGGGACGCTGAAGCTTTCTTT. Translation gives CASSDGRGDAEAFF.

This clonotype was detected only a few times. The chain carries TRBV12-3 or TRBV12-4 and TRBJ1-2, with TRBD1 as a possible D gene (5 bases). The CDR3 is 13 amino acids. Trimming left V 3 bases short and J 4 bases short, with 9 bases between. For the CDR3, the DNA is TGTGCCAGCAGTTTCAAGGGGTCCTATGGCTACACCTTC. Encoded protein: CASSFKGSYGYTF.

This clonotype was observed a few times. CDR3 amino acids: CASSLVDPKNIQYF. DNA of the CDR3: TGTGCCAGCAGCTTAGTGGATCCCAAAAACATTCAGTACTTC. This chain links TRBV11-2 with TRBJ2-4; D is unresolved. V was clipped by 1 base and J by 2 bases, with 6 bases between them. The CDR3 loop spans 14 amino acids. CDR1 is SGHAT, CDR2 FQNNGV, per germline. Using reference TRBV11-2 and TRBJ2-4 for the parts outside the CDR3, the full variable domain is EAGVAQSPRYKIIEKRQSVAFWCNPISGHATLYWYQQILGQGPKLLIQFQNNGVVDDSQLPKDRFSAERLKGVDSTLKIQPAKLEDSAVYLCASSLVDPKNIQYFGAGTRLSVL.

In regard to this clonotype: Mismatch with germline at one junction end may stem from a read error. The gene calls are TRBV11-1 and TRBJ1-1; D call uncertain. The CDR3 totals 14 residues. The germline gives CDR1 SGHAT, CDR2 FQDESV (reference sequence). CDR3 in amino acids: CASGLWGGSTEAFF. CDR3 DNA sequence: TGTGCCAGCGGCTTATGGGGAGGGTCCACTGAAGCTTTCTTT.